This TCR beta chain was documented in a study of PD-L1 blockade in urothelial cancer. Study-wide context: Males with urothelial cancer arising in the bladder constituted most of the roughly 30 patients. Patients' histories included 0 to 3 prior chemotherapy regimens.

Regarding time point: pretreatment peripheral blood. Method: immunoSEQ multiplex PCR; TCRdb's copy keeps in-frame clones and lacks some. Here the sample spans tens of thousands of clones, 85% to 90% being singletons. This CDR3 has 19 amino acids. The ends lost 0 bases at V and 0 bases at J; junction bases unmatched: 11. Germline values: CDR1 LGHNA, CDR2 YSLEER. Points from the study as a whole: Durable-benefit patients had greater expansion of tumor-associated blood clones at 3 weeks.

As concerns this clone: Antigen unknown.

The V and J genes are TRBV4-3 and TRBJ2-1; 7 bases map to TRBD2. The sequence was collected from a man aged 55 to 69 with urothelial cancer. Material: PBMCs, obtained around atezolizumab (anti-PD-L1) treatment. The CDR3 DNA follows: TGCGCCAGCAGCCAAGAGAGAGCGGGGCCTTTTAGCTCCTACAATGAGCAGTTCTTC. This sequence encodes CASSQERAGPFSSYNEQFF.